The next 17 T cell receptor beta chains were all read from a single sample in a study of T cell repertoires in cytomegalovirus infection. TCRdb fed the reads into MiXCR, producing one record per CDR3 protein. This table has roughly 760,000 distinct CDR3 sequences, 35% appearing once. The material sequenced was PBMCs. These receptors all come from a human donor in good health (CMV status not recorded). Some clones in this sample may be carry-over from other donors' samples.

The gene calls are TRBV24-1 and TRBJ2-1, with 10 positions matching TRBD2. This CDR3 is built from 17 residues. Germline lookup yields CDR1 KGHDR and CDR2 SFDVKD. Trimming removed 5 bases from V and 0 bases from J; junction bases left unmatched: 6. The CDR3 sequence is CATSATVAGGSYNEQFF. CDR3 nucleotides: TGTGCCACCAGTGCAACCGTAGCGGGGGGCTCCTACAATGAGCAGTTCTTC.

This clonotype turned up a few times. The chain joins TRBV4-1 to TRBJ1-6, with no clear D. V was pared by 0 bases and J by 8 bases, with 11 bases between. Germline V lookup: CDR1 MGHRA, CDR2 YSYEKL. The CDR3 is 15 amino acids. CDR3 nucleotides: TGCGCCAGCAGCCAAGATGCGGGAGAATATTCACCCCTCCACTTT. Translation gives CASSQDAGEYSPLHF.

This clonotype was seen only a few times. CDR3 nucleotides: TGTGCCAGCAGCACCCGACAGGGGATGTACACTGAAGCTTTCTTT. It yields the protein CASSTRQGMYTEAFF. The rearrangement links TRBV7-9 to TRBJ1-1, with 8 bases that match TRBD1. Unmatched junction bases numbered 8, after V lost 5 bases and J lost 3 bases. Germline V lookup: CDR1 SEHNR, CDR2 FQNEAQ (reference sequence). The CDR3 contains 15 residues.

V is TRBV7-2 and J is TRBJ1-1; D gene unclear. The germline CDR1 and CDR2 sequences are SGHTA and FQGNSA. The V end lost 3 bases, the J end lost 0 bases, and 11 bases lay between the germline ends. The CDR3 covers 15 residues. CDR3 loop: CASSFGRRLNTEAFF. The CDR3 bases are TGTGCCAGCAGCTTCGGGCGACGTCTGAACACTGAAGCTTTCTTT. The variable domain in full, completed from reference TRBV7-2 and TRBJ1-1, reads GAGVSQSPSNKVTEKGKDVELRCDPISGHTALYWYRQSLGQGLEFLIYFQGNSAPDKSGLPSDRFSAERTGGSVSTLTIQRTQQEDSAVYLCASSFGRRLNTEAFFGQGTRLTVV.

About this clonotype: The conserved phenylalanine or tryptophan normally closing the CDR3 is absent here, so this likely arose from a read error. This chain uses TRBV7-2 with TRBJ2-1; tentative D call: TRBD2 (6 bases). This CDR3 spans 14 amino acids. Trimming pared 6 bases from V and 7 bases from J, leaving 16 bases between. Germline CDR1 SGHTA, CDR2 FQGNSA. CDR3 DNA sequence: TGTGCCAGCAGTCCCCCGGGACTTCGGAATGAGCAGTTCTTA. It specifies CASSPPGLRNEQFL.

In this sample, this clonotype turned up a few times. V gene TRBV11-2 combines with J gene TRBJ1-1; D may be TRBD1 (6 bases). Trimming shortened V by 0 bases and J by 5 bases, and 13 bases separated the two germline ends. The CDR3 is 15 amino acids. Germline V lookup: CDR1 SGHAT, CDR2 FQNNGV. The CDR3 spells CASSLEGTSRTEAFF. The CDR3 DNA sequence: TGTGCCAGCAGCTTAGAAGGGACATCCCGGACTGAAGCTTTCTTT.

This chain connects TRBV6-1 to TRBJ2-1; weak D call: TRBD2 (6 bases). The CDR3 is made up of 15 amino acids. The V gene lost 4 bases and the J gene lost 6 bases, with 16 bases spanning the gap. Germline CDR1 reads MNHNS; CDR2 reads SASEGT. The CDR3 nucleotides are TGTGCCAGCAGTGTAGGAGGGTTGACGGCCAATGAGCAGTTCTTC. Protein: CASSVGGLTANEQFF.

This clonotype was counted a few times. The J gene is TRBJ2-4, the V gene TRBV27, with 7 bases identical to TRBD1. The CDR3 loop spans 13 amino acids. The V and J ends lost 7 bases and 4 bases, in that order; junction bases with no gene match: 4. CDR1 is MNHEY and CDR2 is SMNVEV in the germline V gene (reference sequence). The CDR3 here is CASTMTGKNIQYF. In DNA, the CDR3 is TGTGCCAGCACAATGACAGGGAAAAACATTCAGTACTTC.

This clonotype appeared a few times. This sequence joins TRBV5-8 and TRBJ1-1; possible D gene TRBD1, 5 bases. The germline gives CDR1 SGHTS, CDR2 YDEGEE. V was pared by 1 base and J by 11 bases, with 15 bases between. The CDR3 totals 13 residues. CDR3 loop: CASSLKGTGGAFF. In DNA, the CDR3 is TGTGCCAGCAGCTTGAAAGGTACAGGAGGTGCTTTCTTT. Variable domain in full (rest from reference TRBV5-8 and TRBJ1-1): EAGVTQSPTHLIKTRGQQATLRCSPISGHTSVYWYQQALGLGLQFLLWYDEGEERNRGNFPPRFSGRQFPNYSSELNVNALELEDSALYLCASSLKGTGGAFFGQGTRLTVV.

This sequence joins TRBV12-3 or TRBV12-4 and TRBJ1-2; D gene unclear. CDR3 length equals 14 residues. Trimming left V 7 bases short and J 2 bases short, with 14 bases between. CDR3 residues: CASTDLTVNYGYTF. The CDR3 region has the DNA TGTGCCAGCACCGATTTGACGGTGAACTATGGCTACACCTTC.

A single count supports this clonotype. The chain couples TRBV28 to TRBJ2-7, with D possibly matching TRBD1 (6 bases). The germline gives CDR1 MDHEN, CDR2 SYDVKM. Trimming cost V 5 bases and J 0 bases, with 17 bases left between them. This CDR3 has 16 residues. CDR3 coding DNA: TGTGCCAGCAGTCCGTGGGACAACCTAAACTCCTACGAGCAGTACTTC. It specifies CASSPWDNLNSYEQYF.

The chain joins TRBV7-9 to TRBJ2-5, with TRBD2 as a possible D gene (6 bases). Germline CDR1 and CDR2: SEHNR and FQNEAQ (reference sequence). Trimming cost V 5 bases and J 5 bases, with 18 bases left between them. The CDR3 loop spans 15 amino acids. In DNA, the CDR3 is TGTGCCAGCAGCCTACTAGAGGGAGGTCAGGAGACCCAGTACTTC. Translation gives CASSLLEGGQETQYF.

For this clonotype: An end of the junction differs from the germline gene, which may be a read error. V usage is TRBV7-9 and J usage is TRBJ2-1; D may be TRBD1 (5 bases). This CDR3 has 15 residues. Germline-derived CDR1 and CDR2 are SEHNR and FQNEAQ (reference sequence). Written as DNA, the CDR3 is TGTGCCAGCAGCTTAGAGTGGGGCTCCTACAAGGAGCAGTTCTTC. Amino acid sequence: CASSLEWGSYKEQFF.

This clonotype was counted at least ten times. The chain combines TRBV7-2 with TRBJ2-1; 9 bases line up with TRBD1. Germline trimming cut 6 bases from V and 7 bases from J; bases unmatched to any gene: 13. This CDR3 has 16 residues. The V gene's germline CDR1 is SGHTA and CDR2 FQGNSA. CDR3 protein: CASRPGTGPRRNEQFF. The CDR3 DNA is TGTGCCAGCAGACCCGGGACAGGGCCCCGGAGGAATGAGCAGTTCTTC.

The CDR3 loop reads CASSLSVAGELFF. For the CDR3, the DNA is TGTGCCAGCAGCTTAAGTGTAGCCGGGGAGCTGTTTTTT. V gene TRBV11-2 combines with J gene TRBJ2-2; no definite D call. Trimming stripped 2 bases from V and 6 bases from J, with 7 bases between. The CDR3 is made up of 13 amino acids. Germline assignment: CDR1 SGHAT and CDR2 FQNNGV.

This clonotype has just a few counts. The CDR3 nucleotides read TGTGCCAGCTCTCACCGGGAGCAGTACTTC. It codes for CASSHREQYF. V and J are TRBV6-1 and TRBJ2-7; no definite D call. V lost 8 bases, J lost 7 bases, and 9 bases lay in between. Germline V gene data show CDR1 as MNHNS and CDR2 as SASEGT. This CDR3 contains 10 residues.

The rearrangement joins TRBV24-1 to TRBJ1-2, with a possible D match to TRBD1 (5 bases). The CDR3 length is 14 residues. The V end was cut by 5 bases, the J end by 0 bases, with 9 bases between. Germline V gene lookup returns CDR1 KGHDR and CDR2 SFDVKD. CDR3 in amino acids: CATSGRTSNYGYTF. The CDR3 DNA is TGTGCCACCAGTGGCAGGACATCTAACTATGGCTACACCTTC.